This is a list of T cell receptor beta chains from one sample in a study of glioma-infiltrating T cells after dendritic cell vaccination. Sequencing used immunoSEQ multiplex PCR; TCRdb keeps in-frame clones, though not all of them. The sample includes about 92,000 clones, 70% to 90% seen only once; the top ten take 15% to 17%. Sequenced material: blood, taken before dendritic cell vaccination. The receptors originated from a human donor with glioblastoma. The CDR3 runs from the conserved cysteine through the conserved F or W. D genes are given only for firm matches. A row's size may be missing; if present it is once, few, many or a size class.

size,J,D,V,CDR3,DNA
-,TRBJ2-7,-,TRBV29-1,CSVSQAQGISSYEQYF,TGCAGCGTGTCACAGGCTCAGGGGATAAGCTCCTACGAGCAGTACTTC
-,TRBJ1-5,-,TRBV5-8,CAEGEYSNQPQHF,TGTGCCGAGGGAGAGTATAGCAATCAGCCCCAGCATTTT
-,TRBJ2-1,TRBD2,TRBV12-5,CASGLVVLPGLAGGLYNEQFF,TGTGCTAGTGGTTTGGTAGTCCTCCCGGGACTAGCGGGAGGGCTCTACAATGAGCAGTTCTTC
-,TRBJ2-7,-,TRBV5-1,CASSLYQRYEQYF,TGCGCCAGCAGCTTGTACCAGCGCTACGAGCAGTACTTC
-,TRBJ2-3,TRBD2,TRBV7-3,CASSLTSRGRAGDTQYF,TGTGCCAGCAGCTTAACGTCCCGCGGGAGGGCCGGAGATACGCAGTATTTT
-,TRBJ1-1,-,TRBV6-1,CAMRVDTEAFF,TGTGCCATGAGGGTTGACACTGAAGCTTTCTTT
-,TRBJ2-7,TRBD1,TRBV18,CASSPTGNSYEQYF,TGTGCCAGCTCACCGACAGGGAACTCCTACGAGCAGTACTTC
-,TRBJ2-5,TRBD2,TRBV30,CAWSRGGQETQYF,TGTGCCTGGAGTCGGGGGGGCCAAGAGACCCAGTACTTC
once,TRBJ1-1,TRBD1,TRBV7-9,CASSPGTGFMNTEAFF,TGTGCCAGCAGCCCCGGGACAGGGTTTATGAACACTGAAGCTTTCTTT
-,TRBJ2-7,TRBD1,TRBV15,CATSRAGQGTYEQYF,TGTGCCACCAGCAGAGCGGGACAGGGAACCTACGAGCAGTACTTC
once,TRBJ2-7,-,TRBV28,CASSFFSTSKSGEQYF,TGTGCCAGCAGTTTCTTTTCAACGTCGAAATCGGGGGAGCAGTACTTC
-,TRBJ1-2,-,TRBV5-1,CASSLEPRANYGYTF,TGCGCCAGCAGCTTGGAGCCCCGGGCTAACTATGGCTACACCTTC
-,TRBJ2-7,TRBD2,TRBV5-6,CASSLGVSGGANEQYF,TGTGCCAGCAGCTTGGGAGTTAGCGGGGGGGCCAACGAGCAGTACTTC
-,TRBJ2-5,TRBD2,TRBV2,CASSIGASGGGRQYF,TGTGCCAGCAGTATCGGGGCTAGCGGGGGGGGGCGGCAGTACTTC
few,TRBJ1-5,-,TRBV4-1,CASSQGRQVNQPQHF,TGCGCCAGCAGCCAAGGTCGACAGGTCAATCAGCCCCAGCATTTT
-,TRBJ2-1,TRBD1,TRBV7-3,CASSSSTGENNEQFF,TGTGCCAGCAGCTCGTCGACAGGGGAAAACAATGAGCAGTTCTTC
-,TRBJ2-3,-,TRBV6-6,CASSAGSTDTQYF,TGTGCCAGCAGCGCCGGGAGCACAGATACGCAGTATTTT
-,TRBJ2-5,-,TRBV6-5,CASSYNSQETQYF,TGTGCCAGCAGTTACAACAGCCAAGAGACCCAGTACTTC
-,TRBJ2-5,TRBD1,TRBV9,CASSVATGTGYETQYF,TGTGCCAGCAGCGTAGCTACCGGGACAGGGTACGAGACCCAGTACTTC